The clone carrying this T cell receptor beta chain has only a few counts. Its antigen is unidentified. The PCR employed 60 Vbeta primers together with 13 Jbeta primers. Produced via immunoSEQ multiplex PCR; TCRdb's table is partial and in-frame only. Here the sample spans some 150,000 clones, 75% to 80% being singletons. The donors comprised healthy bone marrow donors. This specimen comes from a study of cytomegalovirus exposure and HLA in healthy donors. Study at large: In an early release, HLA-typed donors contributed tens of millions of unique TCR sequences. Findings of the study overall: A later analysis found common viral pathogens apparently linked to several of the most significant clusters. In a later analysis, TCR beta V- and J-gene trimming was associated with a missense DCLRE1C variant.

The CDR3 has 16 residues. Per germline, CDR1 GTSNPN and CDR2 SVGIG (reference sequence). The V and J ends lost 0 bases and 5 bases, in that order; junction bases with no gene match: 7. Sequencing was performed on PBMCs. The source is a man aged 40-49 years in good health and CMV-seropositive. V gene TRBV30 combines with J gene TRBJ2-1; 10 positions match TRBD2. The CDR3 DNA follows: TGTGCCTGGAGTGTACGAAGCGGGGGGGGCAACAATGAGCAGTTCTTC. This sequence encodes CAWSVRSGGGNNEQFF.